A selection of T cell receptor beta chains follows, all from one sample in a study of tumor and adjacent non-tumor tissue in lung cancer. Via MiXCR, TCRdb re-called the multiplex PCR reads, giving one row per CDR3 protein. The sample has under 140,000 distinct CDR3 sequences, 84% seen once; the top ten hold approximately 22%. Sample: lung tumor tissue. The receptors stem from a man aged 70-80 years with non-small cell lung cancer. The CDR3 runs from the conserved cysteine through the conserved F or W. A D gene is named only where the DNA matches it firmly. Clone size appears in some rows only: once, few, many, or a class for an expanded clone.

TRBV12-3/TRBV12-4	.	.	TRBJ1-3	TGTGCCAGCAATTTCCCTCTCCCCCACTCTGGAAACACCATATATTTT	CASNFPLPHSGNTIYF
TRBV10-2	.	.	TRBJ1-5	TGCGCCAGCAGTGACAGCGGTAATCAGCCCCAGCATTTT	CASSDSGNQPQHF
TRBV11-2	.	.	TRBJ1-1	TGTGCCATCAGCTTCGGCAGGGACCGGACTGAAGCTTTCTTT	CAISFGRDRTEAFF
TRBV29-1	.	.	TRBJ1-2	TGCAACGTTTTCCACACGGGAGCCTATGGCTACACCTTC	CNVFHTGAYGYTF
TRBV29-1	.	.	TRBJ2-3	TGCAGCCATCCTAGCGACCCAGATAGGCAGTATTTT	CSHPSDPDRQYF
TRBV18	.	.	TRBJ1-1	TGTCCCAGCTCACCAAAGATGACAGGTGGGGTTTACACTGAAGCTTTCTTT	CPSSPKMTGGVYTEAFF
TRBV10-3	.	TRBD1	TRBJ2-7	TGTGCCTGCACAGCCGGGACAGGCCCCTACGAGCACTACTTC	CACTAGTGPYEHYF
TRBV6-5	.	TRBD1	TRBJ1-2	TGTGCCAGCAGACCTTGGACAGGGAATGGCTACACCTTC	CASRPWTGNGYTF
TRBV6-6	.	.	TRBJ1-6	TGTGACAGCACTTGGACCGGGCCCCATAATTCACCCCTCCACTTT	CDSTWTGPHNSPLHF
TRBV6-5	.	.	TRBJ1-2	TGTGCCAGCAGTTACTCCGGGGCAGGGCAGCTGACTGGCTACACCTTC	CASSYSGAGQLTGYTF
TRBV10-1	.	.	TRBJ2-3	TGCGCTAGCAGCGAAGTGAAAGGACCATCAACAGATACGCAGTATTTT	CASSEVKGPSTDTQYF
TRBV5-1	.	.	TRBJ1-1	TGCGCCAGCAGCCAGGCGACAGTGGGAATGAACACTGAAGCTTTCTTT	CASSQATVGMNTEAFF
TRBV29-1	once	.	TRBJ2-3	TGCAGCGTTGACAGTTGTACAGATACGCAGTATTTT	CSVDSCTDTQYF
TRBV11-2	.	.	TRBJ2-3	TGTGCCAGCAGCACCCGCATGGGGAATTCCACAGATATGCAGTATTTT	CASSTRMGNSTDMQYF
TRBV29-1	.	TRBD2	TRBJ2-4	TGCAGCGTTGAAGGGGGATTAGCGGGGGGACTAGTCAAAAACATTCAGTACTTC	CSVEGGLAGGLVKNIQYF
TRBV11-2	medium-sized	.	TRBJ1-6	TGTGCCAGCAGCTACACACCTAATTCACCCCTCCACTTT	CASSYTPNSPLHF
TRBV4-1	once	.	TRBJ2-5	TGCGCCAGCAACCAAGGTTGGACAGACAAAGAGACCGAGTACTTC	CASNQGWTDKETEYF
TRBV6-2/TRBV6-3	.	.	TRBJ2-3	TGTGCCAGTTCTCCCTGCGGACTGGGAACAGATACGCAGTATTTT	CASSPCGLGTDTQYF
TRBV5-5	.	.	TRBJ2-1	TGTGCCAGCAGCTACACTGGACAGCAACACAATGAGCAGTTCTTC	CASSYTGQQHNEQFF
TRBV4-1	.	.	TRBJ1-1	TGCACCAGCAGCCAAAATCTGAGGGGGAGTAACACTGGAGCTTTCTTT	CTSSQNLRGSNTGAFF
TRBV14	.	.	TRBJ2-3	TGTGCCAGCAACCAAGTTCGTTATGGAGTTGGGACAGATACGCAGTATTTT	CASNQVRYGVGTDTQYF
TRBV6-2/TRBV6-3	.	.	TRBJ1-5	TGTGTCAGCAGTTCTCAGGGCAATGAGCCCCAGCACTTT	CVSSSQGNEPQHF
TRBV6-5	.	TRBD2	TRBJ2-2	TGTGCCAGCAGTTACTCCGGACTAGCGGGAGAATACACGGGGGAGCTGTTTTTC	CASSYSGLAGEYTGELFF
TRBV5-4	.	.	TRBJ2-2	TGTGCCAGCAGCTCAGACGCCTGGGAGCTGTTTTTT	CASSSDAWELFF
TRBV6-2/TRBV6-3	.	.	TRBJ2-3	TGTGCCAGCAGTTACTCGATGACAGTAAGCCACCGGGATACGCAGTATTTT	CASSYSMTVSHRDTQYF
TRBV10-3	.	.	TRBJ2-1	TGTGCCATCAGTGAGAAGGGTAGCTCCTACAATGGGCAATTCTTC	CAISEKGSSYNGQFF
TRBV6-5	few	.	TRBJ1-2	TGTCCCAGTAGTTACTCGACGTTAAATTATGGCTACACCTTC	CPSSYSTLNYGYTF
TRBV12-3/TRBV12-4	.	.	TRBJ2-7	TGTACCAGCAGTGCGGGACGGAACTCCCTCGAGCAGTACTTC	CTSSAGRNSLEQYF
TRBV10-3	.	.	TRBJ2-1	TGTGCCATCAGAAGGGCGGGACAGAAATACAATGAGCAGTTCTTC	CAIRRAGQKYNEQFF
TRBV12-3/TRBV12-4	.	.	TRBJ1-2	TGTGCCAGCAGTCTATTGACAAGGTTCGGCTATGGCTACATCTTC	CASSLLTRFGYGYIF
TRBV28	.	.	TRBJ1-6	TGTGCCAGCAGTAAAGGACAGTCCTATTCTCCCCTCCACTTT	CASSKGQSYSPLHF
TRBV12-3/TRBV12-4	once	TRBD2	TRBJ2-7	TGTGCCAGCAGGAGGACTAGCGGGAGCCTAGTCCACGAGCATTACTTC	CASRRTSGSLVHEHYF
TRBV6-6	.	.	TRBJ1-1	TGTGCCAGCTCTATCGGATTATTGAACACTGAGGCTTTCTTT	CASSIGLLNTEAFF
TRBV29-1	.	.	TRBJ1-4	TGCAGCATCCGCGGCATTCCCCATGAAAAACTGTTTTTT	CSIRGIPHEKLFF
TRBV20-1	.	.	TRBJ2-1	TGCAGTACTAGAGATCTGAACAGAGGCTCCTACAATGAGCAGTTCTTC	CSTRDLNRGSYNEQFF
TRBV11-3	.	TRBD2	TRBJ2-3	TGTGCCAGCAGCCAAGGACTAGCGGGCTCGGGATCAGATGCGCAATATTTT	CASSQGLAGSGSDAQYF
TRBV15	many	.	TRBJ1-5	TGTGCCACCAGCAGAGTGAATCAGCCCCAGCATTTT	CATSRVNQPQHF
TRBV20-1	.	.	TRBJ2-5	TGCAGTGCTAGTTCTCCCTCGAGGGACTTGGGGGGAGAGACCCAGTACTTC	CSASSPSRDLGGETQYF
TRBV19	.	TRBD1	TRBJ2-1	TGTGCCAGTAGTATCGGGCCAGGGGGCAGTTTAAGCTCCTACAATGAGCAGTTCTTC	CASSIGPGGSLSSYNEQFF
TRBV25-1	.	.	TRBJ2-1	TGTACCAGCACCCCCCCAGGGTCTTACAATGAGCAGTTCTTC	CTSTPPGSYNEQFF
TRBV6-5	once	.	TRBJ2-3	TGTGCTAGCAGTTACTCCTGGTACACAGATACGCAGTATTTT	CASSYSWYTDTQYF
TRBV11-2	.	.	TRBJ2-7	TGTGCCAGCAGCCAATGGACCGAACGCGGGCAGTATTTC	CASSQWTERGQYF
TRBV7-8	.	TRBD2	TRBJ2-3	TGTGCCAGCAGCCTACGGACTAGCGGGAGTACTAGTACAGATAGGCAGTATTTT	CASSLRTSGSTSTDRQYF
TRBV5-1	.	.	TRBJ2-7	TGCGCCAGCAGCCAAAGGGGAGGTTCCTACGAGCAGTACTTC	CASSQRGGSYEQYF
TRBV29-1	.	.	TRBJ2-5	TGCAGCGTGGCCGACAGGTTCCAAGCGCACCAGTACTTC	CSVADRFQAHQYF
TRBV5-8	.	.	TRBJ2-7	TGTGCCAGCAGCTTGGAGGGAAGCTCCTATGAGCAGTACTTC	CASSLEGSSYEQYF
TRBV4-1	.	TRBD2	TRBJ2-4	TGCGCCAGCAGCCAAGAGGCAAGCGGGGGTGAAGGAAACATTCAGTATTTC	CASSQEASGGEGNIQYF
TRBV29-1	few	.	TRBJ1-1	TGCATTGTCTTCGGAGAGGGAACTAAAACTGAAGCTTTCTTT	CIVFGEGTKTEAFF
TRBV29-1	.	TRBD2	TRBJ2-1	TGCAGCGCTGCGGGGAGGGGCACTAACAATGAGCAGTTCTTC	CSAAGRGTNNEQFF
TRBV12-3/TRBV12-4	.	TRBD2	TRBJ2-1	TGTGCCGGCAGAAAAACTAGCGGGGGGGCCATTAGCTCCTACAATGAGCAATTCTTC	CAGRKTSGGAISSYNEQFF
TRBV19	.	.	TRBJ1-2	TGTGCCAGTAGTATATGGCCAGCAAATAACCATGGCTACACCTTC	CASSIWPANNHGYTF
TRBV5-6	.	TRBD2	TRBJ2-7	TGTGCCAGCAGCATTGCATTCGCGGGGGGGTACGAGCAGTACTTC	CASSIAFAGGYEQYF
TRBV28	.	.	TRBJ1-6	TGTGCCAGCACTTTGCAAGCAGGGTGGGATAATTCACCCCTCCACTTT	CASTLQAGWDNSPLHF
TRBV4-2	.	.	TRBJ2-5	TGTGTCAGCAGCCAATGGAAGCTTACTACAGAGACCCAGTACTTC	CVSSQWKLTTETQYF
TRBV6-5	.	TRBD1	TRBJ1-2	TGTGCCGGCAGTTACTCTGGGACAGGGCAGCTGAGTGACTACACCTTC	CAGSYSGTGQLSDYTF
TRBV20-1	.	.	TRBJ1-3	TGCGGTGCTAGAGATCGGATAGCAGGTGAGAAAAACACCATATATTTT	CGARDRIAGEKNTIYF
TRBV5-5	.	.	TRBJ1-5	TGTGCCAGCAGCCCAGGCGTGGGGGCTGGTAATCAGTCCCAGCATTTT	CASSPGVGAGNQSQHF
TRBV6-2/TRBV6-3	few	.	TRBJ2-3	TGTGCCAGCAGTTACCCGATGACATTAGGTCACCAGGATACGCACTTTTTT	CASSYPMTLGHQDTHFF
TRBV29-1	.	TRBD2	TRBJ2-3	TGCAGTGTCGCCGGGACTAGCGGCACAGATACGCAGTATTTT	CSVAGTSGTDTQYF